One and the same sample provided the 29 T cell receptor beta chains below, sequenced in a study of Tregs in tolerant kidney transplant recipients. Mixed chimerism was transient after nonmyeloablative marrow transplants from related graft donors. Only in-frame clones appear in the TCRdb table, and some are missing; sequencing was by immunoSEQ multiplex PCR. The table records 45,000 to 55,000 clones, 91% of them present only once. The specimen comprised CD8+ T cells from blood (PBMCs), sampled 24 months after the transplant. The source of these receptors is a human patient who received a combined kidney and bone marrow transplant. Some T cells may be transferred from the graft donor.

The V gene is TRBV29-1, the J gene TRBJ2-1, with 7 nucleotides matching TRBD2. V shed 6 bases, J shed 8 bases, and the junction held 13 bases outside the gene matches. CDR1 is SQVTM, CDR2 ANQGSEA, per germline. This CDR3 contains 14 residues. The CDR3 DNA sequence: TGCAGCGTCCACGGGGGGAGAGGGGTGGATGAGCAGTTCTTC. Amino acid sequence: CSVHGGRGVDEQFF.

This clone was seen only once. The V and J genes are TRBV19 and TRBJ2-4, with 13 bases matching TRBD2. CDR3 length: 16 amino acids. V gave up 5 bases and J gave up 4 bases; unmatched junction bases: 5. Per the germline V gene, CDR1 is LNHDA and CDR2 is SQIVND (reference sequence). The CDR3 sequence: CASSPGTSGMKNIQYF. CDR3 nucleotides: TGTGCCAGTAGTCCCGGGACTAGCGGGATGAAAAACATTCAGTACTTC.

This chain uses TRBV19 with TRBJ2-3; D is perhaps TRBD2 (5 bases). CDR1 is LNHDA and CDR2 is SQIVND in the germline V gene (reference sequence). V was trimmed by 1 base and J by 7 bases, leaving 15 bases between them. CDR3 length: 15 amino acids. CDR3 coding DNA: TGTGCCAGTAGTATAGGGACTGGTTGGTCTTATACGCAGTATTTT. This translates into CASSIGTGWSYTQYF.

The gene calls are TRBV4-2 and TRBJ1-1; unclear D gene. This CDR3 is 15 amino acids long. The V end was cut by 4 bases, the J end by 0 bases, with 12 bases between. Germline V CDR1 and CDR2: LGHNA, YNFKEQ. CDR3 amino acids: CASSPYEELNTEAFF. In DNA, the CDR3 is TGTGCCAGCAGCCCTTACGAGGAGCTGAACACTGAAGCTTTCTTT.

The chain recombines TRBV5-6 with TRBJ2-1, with 9 positions matching TRBD1. The length of the CDR3 is 15 residues. Germline V gene lookup returns CDR1 SGHDT and CDR2 YYEEEE. With V trimmed by 0 bases and J by 4 bases, 2 bases remained unmatched. CDR3 region: CASSLGTGVYNEQFF. The CDR3 DNA follows: TGTGCCAGCAGCTTGGGGACAGGGGTTTACAATGAGCAGTTCTTC.

CDR3 residues: CASTPGTSGQSVWNEQFF. The DNA for the CDR3 is TGTGCCAGTACCCCGGGGACTAGCGGGCAGTCAGTGTGGAATGAGCAGTTCTTC. This chain links TRBV19 with TRBJ2-1; 12 bases are shared with TRBD2. The V gene end was trimmed by 7 bases and the J gene end by 7 bases; junction bases not matched to a gene: 17. CDR3 length: 18 residues. Germline values: CDR1 LNHDA, CDR2 SQIVND (reference sequence).

The chain is built from TRBV10-2 and TRBJ1-2, with 7 bases that match TRBD1. The germline V gene encodes CDR1 WSHSY and CDR2 SAAADI. V dropped 5 bases and J dropped 3; count of bases not matched to a gene: 3. The CDR3 totals 13 residues. This CDR3 is CASSPGQYYGYTF. The DNA of the CDR3 is TGCGCCAGCAGTCCGGGACAGTACTATGGCTACACCTTC.

The chain employs TRBV4-2 and TRBJ2-1; 16 nucleotides align to TRBD2. The CDR3 consists of 20 residues. The V gene end was trimmed by 0 bases and the J gene end by 5 bases; junction bases not matched to a gene: 10. Germline V lookup: CDR1 LGHNA, CDR2 YNFKEQ. In DNA form, the CDR3 reads TGTGCCAGCAGCCAAGATCTGGCGGGACTAGCGGGAGGGCCAAACAATGAGCAGTTCTTC. Its translation: CASSQDLAGLAGGPNNEQFF.

The chain employs TRBV19 and TRBJ2-3, with 16 bases fitting TRBD2. CDR1 and CDR2 (germline): LNHDA, SQIVND (reference sequence). The length of the CDR3 is 24 residues. The V segment lost 3 bases and the J segment 1 base; nucleotides outside the gene matches: 22. This CDR3 is CASSMGLQSPPGLAGGLGTDTQYF. The CDR3 DNA sequence: TGTGCCAGTAGTATGGGACTCCAAAGCCCACCGGGACTAGCGGGAGGGTTGGGCACAGATACGCAGTATTTT.

The chain couples TRBV7-3 to TRBJ2-3; maybe TRBD2 (6 bases). Germline V gives CDR1 SGHTA, CDR2 FQGTGA. V lost 3 bases, J lost 6 bases, and 13 bases lay in between. The CDR3 is made up of 14 amino acids. The CDR3 region has the DNA TGTGCCAGCAGCTTCCGGGACTCCCTGGATACGCAGTATTTT. Translation: CASSFRDSLDTQYF.

The chain is built from TRBV5-8 and TRBJ1-3, with D possibly matching TRBD1 (5 bases). Germline V lookup: CDR1 SGHTS, CDR2 YDEGEE. The CDR3 is made up of 16 amino acids. The germline V and J ends were trimmed by 2 bases and 0 bases, with 12 bases remaining between them. As DNA, the CDR3 is TGTGCCAGCAGCTTCAGGAGGGGTCCCTCTGGAAACACCATATATTTT. This gives the protein CASSFRRGPSGNTIYF.

The V call is TRBV14, the J call TRBJ1-2; 9 positions agree with TRBD1. CDR1 is SGHDN, CDR2 FVKESK, per germline. CDR3 length: 15 amino acids. Losses at the gene ends were 3 bases for V and 6 bases for J; bases not matched to a gene: 8. CDR3 bases: TGTGCCAGCAGCCACGGGGACAGGGCGATTCATGGCTACACCTTC. Its translation is CASSHGDRAIHGYTF.

J is TRBJ1-3 and V is TRBV9; 7 nucleotides align to TRBD1. Losses at the gene ends were 7 bases for V and 4 bases for J; bases not matched to a gene: 20. Germline V gives CDR1 SGDLS, CDR2 YYNGEE. This CDR3 region has 18 residues. The CDR3 DNA sequence: TGTGCCAGCCCCCTGGGACAGCCCCCTGGAGAACTCGGAAACACCATATATTTT. Translation: CASPLGQPPGELGNTIYF.

The chain recombines TRBV7-6 with TRBJ2-3; 10 bases align to TRBD2. V was pared by 5 bases and J by 6 bases, with 5 bases of the junction left unmatched. Looked up from germline, CDR1 is SGHVS and CDR2 is FNYEAQ. The CDR3 is 14 residues long. As DNA, the CDR3 is TGTGCCAGCAGCCCTAGCGGGAGTAGGGATACGCAGTATTTT. It yields the protein CASSPSGSRDTQYF.

The chain recombines TRBV7-2 with TRBJ2-3; a weak D match, TRBD2 (5 bases). The CDR3 is 16 amino acids. Trimming pared 3 bases from V and 0 bases from J, leaving 13 bases between. The germline gives CDR1 SGHTA, CDR2 FQGNSA. This CDR3 is CASSFVRDYSTDTQYF. The CDR3 DNA follows: TGTGCCAGCAGCTTTGTCAGAGACTATAGCACAGATACGCAGTATTTT.

This sequence joins TRBV7-2 and TRBJ2-7, with 9 bases fitting TRBD1. V trimming: 5 bases; J trimming: 0 bases; junction bases outside the gene matches: 5. Germline V gives CDR1 SGHTA, CDR2 FQGNSA. This CDR3 has 15 residues. DNA for the CDR3: TGTGCCAGCAGCCCGACAGGGGGGACCTCCTACGAGCAGTACTTC. Amino acid sequence: CASSPTGGTSYEQYF. Full variable domain (missing parts from reference TRBV7-2 and TRBJ2-7): GAGVSQSPSNKVTEKGKDVELRCDPISGHTALYWYRQSLGQGLEFLIYFQGNSAPDKSGLPSDRFSAERTGGSVSTLTIQRTQQEDSAVYLCASSPTGGTSYEQYFGPGTRLTVT.

This clone was counted a few times. This chain joins TRBV4-1 and TRBJ1-4; tentative D call: TRBD1 (5 bases). V dropped 5 bases and J dropped 5 bases, with 18 bases sitting between them. The CDR3 runs to 16 residues. Germline CDR1 reads MGHRA; CDR2 reads YSYEKL. CDR3 amino acids: CASSFRQGLRNEKLFF. The CDR3 region has the DNA TGCGCCAGCAGCTTCCGCCAGGGTCTAAGGAATGAAAAACTGTTTTTT.

The V gene is TRBV6-1, the J gene TRBJ1-1; D remains unclear. Germline V gene lookup returns CDR1 MNHNS and CDR2 SASEGT. The CDR3 totals 11 residues. Trimming left V 0 bases short and J 8 bases short, with 4 bases between. The CDR3 here is CASSEALEAFF. The CDR3, as DNA: TGTGCCAGCAGTGAAGCTTTAGAAGCTTTCTTT.

This chain's CDR3 is CASRKQGAVNQPQHF. The CDR3 DNA reads TGTGCCAGCAGGAAACAGGGGGCGGTCAATCAGCCCCAGCATTTT. The chain couples TRBV27 to TRBJ1-5; 9 bases agree with TRBD1. The germline gives CDR1 MNHEY, CDR2 SMNVEV (reference sequence). The length of the CDR3 is 15 residues. After removal of 6 bases from V and 3 bases from J, the junction contained 6 bases not matched to a gene.

The V and J genes are TRBV9 and TRBJ2-2; no clear D. The V gene lost 2 bases and the J gene lost 1 base, with 3 bases spanning the gap. Germline V gene sequence: CDR1 SGDLS, CDR2 YYNGEE. The length of the CDR3 is 13 residues. The CDR3 loop reads CASSVWNTGELFF. CDR3 nucleotides: TGTGCCAGCAGCGTCTGGAACACCGGGGAGCTGTTTTTT.

This rearrangement joins TRBV7-9 to TRBJ1-1, with a tentative D call TRBD1 (6 bases). The V and J ends lost 3 bases and 7 bases respectively, with 9 bases between them. CDR1 and CDR2 (germline): SEHNR, FQNEAQ (reference sequence). This CDR3 contains 12 residues. In nucleotides, the CDR3 is TGTGCCAGCAGCTTGCAGGGGAATGAAGCTTTCTTT. Encoded protein: CASSLQGNEAFF.

The chain combines TRBV13 with TRBJ1-4; D might be TRBD1 (6 bases). V was trimmed by 5 bases and J by 10 bases, leaving 20 bases between them. CDR1 is PRHDT and CDR2 is FYEKMQ in the germline V gene (reference sequence). The CDR3 runs to 15 residues. DNA for the CDR3: TGTGCCAGCAGCCGTCGCGGGGGGCTAGGTGGAAAACTGTTTTTT. Its translation is CASSRRGGLGGKLFF.

This rearrangement joins TRBV18 to TRBJ2-6, with 13 bases that match TRBD2. The junction had 6 bases not matched to a gene; V was cut back by 4 bases and J by 0 bases. In germline, CDR1 is KGHSH, CDR2 LQKENI. The CDR3 has 19 residues. The CDR3 spells CASSLGTSGAFSGANVLTF. CDR3 nucleotide sequence: TGTGCCAGCTCACTCGGGACTAGCGGGGCATTCTCTGGGGCCAACGTCCTGACTTTC.

CDR3 sequence reads: CASSITGSWIETQYF. The DNA for the CDR3 is TGTGCCAGTAGTATCACGGGGTCCTGGATTGAGACCCAGTACTTC. J is TRBJ2-5 and V is TRBV19; the D gene is possibly TRBD2 (5 bases). CDR1 and CDR2 (germline): LNHDA, SQIVND (reference sequence). The CDR3 runs to 15 residues. The V end lost 3 bases, the J end lost 5 bases, and 16 bases lay between the germline ends. Full variable domain (rest looked up from reference TRBV19 and TRBJ2-5): DGGITQSPKYLFRKEGQNVTLSCEQNLNHDAMYWYRQDPGQGLRLIYYSQIVNDFQKGDIAEGYSVSREKKESFPLTVTSAQKNPTAFYLCASSITGSWIETQYFGPGTRLLVL.

J is TRBJ2-5 and V is TRBV30; TRBD2 matches 7 bases. The CDR3 contains 13 residues. Trimming took 0 bases from V and 4 from J; bases not matched to a gene: 2. Per the germline V gene, CDR1 is GTSNPN and CDR2 is SVGIG (reference sequence). The CDR3 nucleotides read TGTGCCTGGAGTGTTGGCGGGAGAGAGACCCAGTACTTC. It encodes CAWSVGGRETQYF.

The CDR3 sequence: CASSPGQGGVTEAFF. DNA for the CDR3: TGTGCCAGCAGTCCGGGACAGGGGGGGGTGACTGAAGCTTTCTTT. The rearrangement links TRBV27 to TRBJ1-1; 11 nucleotides match TRBD1. CDR1 and CDR2 (germline): MNHEY, SMNVEV (reference sequence). This CDR3 contains 15 residues. V lost 5 bases, J lost 5 bases, and 7 bases stayed unmatched.

The V and J genes are TRBV18 and TRBJ2-7; possibly TRBD1 for D (5 bases). V dropped 6 bases and J dropped 7 bases, with 10 bases sitting between them. The CDR3 is 11 amino acids. Germline V gene data show CDR1 as KGHSH and CDR2 as LQKENI. CDR3 in DNA: TGTGCCAGCTCCAAAGGGGTAGAGCAGTACTTC. Encoded protein: CASSKGVEQYF.

The chain has TRBV28 and TRBJ1-4; D perhaps matches TRBD1 (5 bases). Germline CDR1 is MDHEN and CDR2 is SYDVKM. CDR3 length: 15 residues. The V and J ends lost 3 bases and 7 bases respectively, with 15 bases between them. Here the CDR3 DNA reads TGTGCCAGCAGTTTCAGGGTACAAAACTTTGAAAAACTGTTTTTT. Encoded protein: CASSFRVQNFEKLFF.

Regarding this clone: Since the CDR3 does not end with the conserved phenylalanine or tryptophan, this likely comes from a read error. The limits of the CDR3 on the DNA are not certain, so only TCRdb's listed CDR3 is given. This rearrangement joins TRBV5-4 to TRBJ2-3; the table's D call TRBD2 went unverified against the DNA. The length of the CDR3 is 13 amino acids, counting both ends. CDR1 is SGHNT and CDR2 is YYREEE in the germline V gene (reference sequence). CDR3 in amino acids: CASSFGGSSGNVG.